This TCR beta chain appears in the sequencing data of a study of molecular identifiers for immune sequencing clone quantification. Study-level information: In replicates, the authors split RNA from approximately 20,000 or 100,000 naive CD8 cells five ways and sequenced four.

Germline V gene lookup returns CDR1 SGHVS and CDR2 FNYEAQ. The CDR3 runs to 15 residues. With V trimmed by 5 bases and J by 6 bases, 8 bases remained unmatched. Concerning this clonotype itself: Its antigen is as yet unknown.

Preparation methods for the bulk TCR libraries were those previously described, with listed TCR primers. TCRdb analysed the PCR reads with MiXCR anew, one entry per CDR3 protein. Among about 510,000 distinct CDR3 sequences listed, 20% to 25% were seen once. Findings of the study overall: Effector cells kept over 98% of their molecules in clones above 20 RNA copies, while naive cells kept under 1% there.

Naive CD8 T cells were FACS-sorted by CD8+CD4-CCR7+CD45RA+ markers. The clonotype originates from a human donor in good health. Some libraries in this study had Jurkat cell RNA spiked in. Input material: naive CD8+ T cells from blood, with Jurkat cell RNA spiked in. Documented subset: FACS-sorted CD8+CD4-CCR7+CD45RA+ naive T cells. The J gene is TRBJ2-2, the V gene TRBV7-6, with 8 positions matching TRBD1. CDR3 in amino acids: CASSPDREGSGELFF. DNA of the CDR3: TGTGCCAGCAGCCCGGACAGGGAAGGATCCGGGGAGCTGTTTTTT.